Shown below are 30 T cell receptor beta chains from a single sample sequenced in a study of Graves' ophthalmopathy and Graves' hyperthyroidism. The TCR beta CDR3 regions underwent amplification from RNA transcripts. Investigators did first-round RT-PCR with HTBI primers, then second-round multiplex PCR. TCRdb reprocessed the multiplex PCR reads with MiXCR, giving one entry per CDR3 protein. The sample lists about 590,000 distinct CDR3 sequences, approximately 37% occurring once. What was sequenced was peripheral blood or thyroid tissue (not recorded which). All receptors come from an adult man with Graves' hyperthyroidism.

A remark on this clonotype: The CDR3 does not close with the conserved phenylalanine or tryptophan, likely indicating a read error. The DNA is omitted, as the CDR3 cannot be located on it reliably, and the CDR3 follows TCRdb's listing. V usage is TRBV5-1 and J usage is TRBJ2-2; the D call in the table, TRBD1, was not verified against the DNA. Germline CDR1 is SGHRS and CDR2 is YFSETQ. The CDR3 is 9 amino acids in total, end residues counted. CDR3 in amino acids: CASSYGTGV.

This clonotype was recorded many times. V is TRBV2 and J is TRBJ1-6; 8 positions match TRBD1. J lost 7 bases, V lost 4 bases, and 9 bases had no gene match. Germline values: CDR1 SNHLY, CDR2 FYNNEI. The CDR3 totals 16 residues. CDR3 sequence: CASSANPTGGNSPLHF. CDR3 nucleotide sequence: TGTGCCAGCAGTGCGAACCCAACAGGGGGGAATTCACCCCTCCACTTT. Filled out from reference TRBV2 and TRBJ1-6, the complete variable domain reads EPEVTQTPSHQVTQMGQEVILRCVPISNHLYFYWYRQILGQKVEFLVSFYNNEISEKSEIFDDQFSVERPDGSNFTLKIRSTKLEDSAMYFCASSANPTGGNSPLHFGNGTRLTVT.

This clonotype was seen a handful of times. The chain combines TRBV7-9 with TRBJ2-7; 10 bases match TRBD1. V was pared by 6 bases and J by 2 bases, with 7 bases of the junction left unmatched. Germline CDR1 is SEHNR and CDR2 is FQNEAQ (reference sequence). CDR3 length: 15 amino acids. CDR3 DNA: TGTGCCAGCAGTGAAGGACAGGGGGTGGCCTACGAGCAGTACTTC. This translates into CASSEGQGVAYEQYF.

The chain combines TRBV3-1 with TRBJ1-3; 8 bases line up with TRBD1. V shed 5 bases and J 0 bases; nucleotides not matched to a gene: 9. In germline, CDR1 is LGHDT, CDR2 YNNKEL (reference sequence). The CDR3 contains 17 residues. This chain's CDR3 is CASSTRTGLSSGNTIYF. As DNA, the CDR3 is TGTGCCAGCAGCACCCGGACAGGGCTTTCCTCTGGAAACACCATATATTTT. The full variable domain, its missing parts supplied by reference TRBV3-1 and TRBJ1-3, is DTAVSQTPKYLVTQMGNDKSIKCEQNLGHDTMYWYKQDSKKFLKIMFSYNNKELIINETVPNRFSPKSPDKAHLNLHINSLELGDSAVYFCASSTRTGLSSGNTIYFGEGSWLTVV.

The gene calls are TRBV7-9 and TRBJ2-7, with a tentative D call TRBD2 (6 bases). The assigned J gene may be wrong: the sequence end matches TRBJ2-1 better. Germline V gives CDR1 SEHNR, CDR2 FQNEAQ (reference sequence). CDR3 length: 15 amino acids. The CDR3 DNA reads TGTGCCAGCAGCCATACCGGGACTCTCTACAATGAGCAGTTCTTC. It is translated as CASSHTGTLYNEQFF.

The CDR3 here is CASSVGVAGEQYF. Written as DNA, the CDR3 is TGTGCCAGCAGCGTTGGGGTAGCAGGCGAGCAGTACTTC. The genes are TRBV9 and TRBJ2-7, with D unresolved. This CDR3 has 13 residues. CDR1 and CDR2 from the germline V gene are SGDLS and YYNGEE. Trimming took 2 bases from V and 6 from J, leaving 12 bases between them.

This clonotype was seen repeatedly, ten times or more. J is TRBJ2-5 and V is TRBV6-5; 9 nucleotides line up with TRBD1. Germline CDR1 MNHEY, CDR2 SVGAGI. This CDR3 has 15 residues. Trimming at V came to 6 bases and at J to 5 bases, leaving 10 bases not matched to a gene. The CDR3: CASRPGTGRTETQYF. In nucleotides, the CDR3 is TGTGCCAGCAGGCCCGGGACAGGGAGGACGGAGACCCAGTACTTC.

This chain uses TRBV19 with TRBJ1-2; 7 nucleotides line up with TRBD1. V lost 6 bases, J lost 6 bases, and 10 bases stayed unmatched. The CDR3 is 14 residues long. Germline CDR1 LNHDA, CDR2 SQIVND (reference sequence). CDR3 nucleotide sequence: TGTGCCAGTAGAACCGGGACAGCGTTCCATGGCTACACCTTC. Its translation: CASRTGTAFHGYTF. Full variable domain (outside the CDR3, taken from reference TRBV19 and TRBJ1-2): DGGITQSPKYLFRKEGQNVTLSCEQNLNHDAMYWYRQDPGQGLRLIYYSQIVNDFQKGDIAEGYSVSREKKESFPLTVTSAQKNPTAFYLCASRTGTAFHGYTFGSGTRLTVV.

Ten or more counts support this clonotype. The V and J genes are TRBV4-1 and TRBJ1-1; 7 nucleotides align to TRBD1. J lost 1 base, V lost 5 bases, and 4 bases had no gene match. Germline-derived CDR1 and CDR2 are MGHRA and YSYEKL. CDR3 size: 14 residues. CDR3 loop: CASSVRQGNTEAFF. The DNA of the CDR3 is TGCGCCAGCAGCGTCCGACAGGGGAACACTGAAGCTTTCTTT.

This clonotype was observed at least ten times. This chain uses TRBV2 with TRBJ2-7; TRBD1 matches at 9 bases. There are 15 residues in the CDR3. Germline V lookup: CDR1 SNHLY, CDR2 FYNNEI. Germline trimming cut 8 bases from V and 2 bases from J; bases unmatched to any gene: 10. The CDR3: CASRLGGQGAYEQYF. The CDR3 DNA is TGTGCCAGCCGCCTTGGGGGACAGGGCGCCTACGAGCAGTACTTC. The full variable domain, rest sourced from reference TRBV2 and TRBJ2-7, is EPEVTQTPSHQVTQMGQEVILRCVPISNHLYFYWYRQILGQKVEFLVSFYNNEISEKSEIFDDQFSVERPDGSNFTLKIRSTKLEDSAMYFCASRLGGQGAYEQYFGPGTRLTVT.

Notes on this clonotype: Compared with germline, one end of the junction differs, possibly owing to a read error. The chain uses TRBV2 and TRBJ1-5; D is ambiguous. Germline V CDR1 and CDR2: SNHLY, FYNNEI. This CDR3 has 15 amino acids. CDR3 amino acids: CAISEPELAGGAQHF. CDR3 bases: TGTGCCATCAGTGAGCCGGAGTTAGCGGGAGGCGCCCAGCATTTT.

This chain joins TRBV10-3 and TRBJ2-5, with D hard to call. V dropped 10 bases and J dropped 1 base, with 16 bases sitting between them. The germline CDR1 and CDR2 sequences are ENHRY and SYGVKD. CDR3 size: 14 residues. The CDR3 loop is CASGYSAVQETQYF. CDR3 in DNA: TGTGCCAGCGGTTACTCCGCGGTCCAAGAGACCCAGTACTTC.

The V gene is TRBV9, the J gene TRBJ2-1, with 11 positions matching TRBD1. Unmatched junction bases numbered 6, after V lost 3 bases and J lost 7 bases. Germline V lookup: CDR1 SGDLS, CDR2 YYNGEE. The CDR3 has 15 residues. CDR3 residues: CASSASGTGGNEQFF. The CDR3 DNA is TGTGCCAGCAGCGCCTCCGGGACAGGGGGGAATGAGCAGTTCTTC.

This clonotype was observed many times. The CDR3, as DNA: TGCGCCAGCAGTCCAGGACCTCTTGAAGCTTTCTTT. Encoded protein: CASSPGPLEAFF. The rearrangement links TRBV10-2 to TRBJ1-1; unclear D gene. This CDR3 is built from 12 residues. Germline CDR1 reads WSHSY; CDR2 reads SAAADI. The germline V and J ends were trimmed by 5 bases and 7 bases, with 11 bases remaining between them.

This clonotype has a count of ten or more. The J gene is TRBJ2-7, the V gene TRBV14; the match to TRBD2 covers 10 bases. The CDR3 loop spans 17 amino acids. Germline V gene lookup returns CDR1 SGHDN and CDR2 FVKESK. Trimming removed 0 bases from V and 3 bases from J; junction bases left unmatched: 8. The CDR3 protein is CASSQDLMASGSYEQYF. The DNA of the CDR3 is TGTGCCAGCAGCCAAGATCTGATGGCTAGCGGGAGCTACGAGCAGTACTTC. The entire variable domain, with the rest obtained from reference TRBV14 and TRBJ2-7, is as follows: EAGVTQFPSHSVIEKGQTVTLRCDPISGHDNLYWYRRVMGKEIKFLLHFVKESKQDESGMPNNRFLAERTGGTYSTLKVQPAELEDSGVYFCASSQDLMASGSYEQYFGPGTRLTVT.

This clonotype came up a few times. The J gene is TRBJ2-2, the V gene TRBV5-1; a possible D gene is TRBD1 (5 bases). The CDR3 is made up of 16 amino acids. Germline loops: CDR1 SGHRS, CDR2 YFSETQ. The V gene lost 2 bases and the J gene lost 0 bases, with 11 bases spanning the gap. The CDR3 region is CASSLGDSANTGELFF. CDR3 DNA sequence: TGCGCCAGCAGCTTAGGAGACAGTGCGAACACCGGGGAGCTGTTTTTT.

A few counts support this clonotype. This sequence joins TRBV18 and TRBJ1-2; D not resolved. V lost 0 bases to trimming and J lost 8 bases, with 7 bases between them. Germline CDR1 and CDR2: KGHSH and LQKENI. The CDR3 contains 12 residues. The CDR3: CASSPPVGGYTF. The CDR3 coding sequence is TGTGCCAGCTCACCACCAGTGGGGGGCTACACCTTC.

Turning to this clonotype: The DNA is left out, because the CDR3 cannot be placed on it with certainty; the CDR3 is given as TCRdb lists it. The rearrangement links TRBV6-4 to TRBJ2-2; the table calls TRBD1, which could not be checked here. CDR1 is MRHNA, CDR2 SNTAGT, per germline. The length of the CDR3 is 16 amino acids, counting both ends. CDR3 protein: CASSFGQGTNTGELSF.

This clonotype was counted ten times or more. This chain joins TRBV20-1 and TRBJ2-7; a possible D gene is TRBD2 (5 bases). Looked up from germline, CDR1 is DFQATT and CDR2 is SNEGSKA (reference sequence). The CDR3 contains 14 residues. V was trimmed by 3 bases and J by 5 bases, leaving 17 bases between them. CDR3 nucleotides: TGCAGTGCTAGTGCGGGTCGCGCCAACCACGAGCAGTACTTC. It is translated as CSASAGRANHEQYF.

The chain couples TRBV9 to TRBJ2-3; unclear D gene. This CDR3 spans 15 amino acids. V gave up 4 bases and J gave up 0 bases, with 12 bases separating them. In germline, CDR1 is SGDLS, CDR2 YYNGEE. The CDR3 is CASSLRRPSTDTQYF. CDR3 DNA sequence: TGTGCCAGCAGCTTAAGACGTCCAAGCACAGATACGCAGTATTTT.

With respect to this clonotype: A much larger clonotype is one base distant, so this may be a read error. This chain uses TRBV24-1 with TRBJ2-5, with 8 bases that match TRBD1. This CDR3 region has 15 residues. Germline V lookup: CDR1 KGHDR, CDR2 SFDVKD. J was trimmed by 2 bases and V by 6 bases; bases with no gene match: 7. The CDR3 region is CATSSGTGPQETQYF. CDR3 in DNA: TGTGCCACCAGTTCCGGGACAGGTCCTCAAGAGACCCAGTACTTC.

There are many counts of this clonotype. The chain joins TRBV25-1 to TRBJ2-2; either TRBD1 or TRBD2 may supply D (6 bases each). V dropped 10 bases and J dropped 4 bases, with 16 bases sitting between them. Germline CDR1 and CDR2: MGHDK and SYGVNS. The CDR3 totals 14 residues. The CDR3 region has the DNA TGTGCCACCGCTAGGGGGGCGGGCACCGGGGAGCTGTTTTTT. It encodes CATARGAGTGELFF.

This clonotype was detected ten times or more. The chain joins TRBV5-8 to TRBJ1-2; TRBD1 matches at 8 bases. Germline V gives CDR1 SGHTS, CDR2 YDEGEE. Trimming took 4 bases from V and 4 from J; bases not matched to a gene: 9. The CDR3 covers 15 residues. In DNA, the CDR3 is TGTGCCAGCAGCCCGGACAGGGTAGCTGTCTATGGCTACACCTTC. Encoded protein: CASSPDRVAVYGYTF.

As to this clonotype: The germline gene is not matched at one end of the junction; a read error may be the cause. The rearrangement uses TRBV24-1 and TRBJ2-3; perhaps D is TRBD1 or TRBD2 (5 bases each). From germline, CDR1 is KGHDR and CDR2 SFDVKD. This CDR3 is built from 17 residues. CDR3 in DNA: TGCGCCACCAGTGATTTGGGGGATTCAACTAGCACAGATACGCAGTATTTT. Its protein is CATSDLGDSTSTDTQYF.

The gene calls are TRBV9 and TRBJ2-2; 8 nucleotides align to TRBD2. CDR1 is SGDLS and CDR2 is YYNGEE in the germline V gene. V trimming: 4 bases; J trimming: 3 bases; junction bases outside the gene matches: 8. This CDR3 contains 16 residues. CDR3 amino acids: CASSSGSGGDTGELFF. The CDR3 DNA sequence: TGTGCCAGCAGCTCCGGATCCGGGGGGGACACCGGGGAGCTGTTTTTT.

About this clonotype: Since a much larger clone is just one base distant, this may be a read error. V is TRBV7-9 and J is TRBJ1-5; D is unclear. Germline-derived CDR1 and CDR2 are SEHNR and FQNEAQ (reference sequence). The CDR3 is 14 amino acids. The CDR3, as DNA: TGCGCCAGCAGCTTGTCGCCGGAGGATCAGCCCCAGCATTTT. This codes for CASSLSPEDQPQHF.

This clonotype was seen at least ten times. J is TRBJ2-7 and V is TRBV2; possible D gene TRBD1, 6 bases. The V end lost 3 bases, the J end lost 3 bases, and 9 bases lay between the germline ends. The CDR3 runs to 13 residues. Germline-derived CDR1 and CDR2 are SNHLY and FYNNEI. CDR3 region: CASSEGAFYEQYF. CDR3 bases: TGTGCCAGCAGTGAGGGGGCATTCTACGAGCAGTACTTC.

This clonotype was seen repeatedly, ten times or more. The chain uses TRBV6-5 and TRBJ2-6; unclear D gene. Trimming pared 8 bases from V and 2 bases from J, leaving 13 bases between. Germline CDR1 is MNHEY and CDR2 is SVGAGI. The CDR3 runs 15 residues. The CDR3 here is CASCPRPTGANVLTF. CDR3 sequence (DNA): TGTGCCAGCTGCCCTAGACCGACTGGGGCCAACGTCCTGACTTTC.

Points on this clonotype: A much bigger clone sits one base away, suggesting this may be a read error. This sequence joins TRBV10-3 and TRBJ1-2, with unresolved D. V lost 3 bases to trimming and J lost 8 bases, with 16 bases between them. The germline V gene has CDR1 ENHRY and CDR2 SYGVKD. This CDR3 has 14 residues. CDR3 in DNA: TGTGCCATCAGTGAATTGGACGGTTCGGGCGGCTACACCTTC. Protein product: CAISELDGSGGYTF.

This clonotype was counted many times. V and J are TRBV29-1 and TRBJ2-5, with 10 positions matching TRBD1. The CDR3 length is 15 residues. The germline CDR1 and CDR2 sequences are SQVTM and ANQGSEA. The ends lost 7 bases at V and 4 bases at J; junction bases unmatched: 12. The CDR3 bases are TGCAGCGCTGCGGGGGGACAGGGGATCCTAGAGACCCAGTACTTC. Protein sequence: CSAAGGQGILETQYF. Filled out from reference TRBV29-1 and TRBJ2-5, the complete variable domain reads SAVISQKPSRDICQRGTSLTIQCQVDSQVTMMFWYRQQPGQSLTLIATANQGSEATYESGFVIDKFPISRPNLTFSTLTVSNMSPEDSSIYLCSAAGGQGILETQYFGPGTRLLVL.